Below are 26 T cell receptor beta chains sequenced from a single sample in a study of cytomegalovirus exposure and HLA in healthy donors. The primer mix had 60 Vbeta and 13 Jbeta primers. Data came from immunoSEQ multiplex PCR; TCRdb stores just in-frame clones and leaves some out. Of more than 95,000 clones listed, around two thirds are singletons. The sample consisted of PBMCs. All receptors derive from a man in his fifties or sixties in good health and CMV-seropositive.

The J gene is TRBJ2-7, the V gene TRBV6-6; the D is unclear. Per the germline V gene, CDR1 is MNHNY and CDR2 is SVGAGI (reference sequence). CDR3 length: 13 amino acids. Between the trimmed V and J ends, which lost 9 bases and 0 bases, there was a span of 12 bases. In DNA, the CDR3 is TGTGCCAGTACGCGTAGGAGCTCCTACGAGCAGTACTTC. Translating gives CASTRRSSYEQYF.

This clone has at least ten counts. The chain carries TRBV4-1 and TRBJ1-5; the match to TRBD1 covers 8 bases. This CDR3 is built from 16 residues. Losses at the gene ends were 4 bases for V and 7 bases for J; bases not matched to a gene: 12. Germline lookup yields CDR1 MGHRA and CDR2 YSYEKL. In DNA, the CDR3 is TGCGCCAGCAGCCCCACTAGAGTCAGGGGGCGGCAGCCCCAGCATTTT. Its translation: CASSPTRVRGRQPQHF.

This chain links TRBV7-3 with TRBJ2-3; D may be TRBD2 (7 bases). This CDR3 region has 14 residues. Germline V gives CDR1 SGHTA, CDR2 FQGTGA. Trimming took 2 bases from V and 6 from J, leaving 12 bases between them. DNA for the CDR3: TGTGCCAGCAGCTTAGGCGGGGGCGGGGATACGCAGTATTTT. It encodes CASSLGGGGDTQYF. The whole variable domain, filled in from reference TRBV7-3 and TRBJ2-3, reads GAGVSQTPSNKVTEKGKYVELRCDPISGHTALYWYRQSLGQGPEFLIYFQGTGAADDSGLPNDRFFAVRPEGSVSTLKIQRTERGDSAVYLCASSLGGGGDTQYFGPGTRLTVL.

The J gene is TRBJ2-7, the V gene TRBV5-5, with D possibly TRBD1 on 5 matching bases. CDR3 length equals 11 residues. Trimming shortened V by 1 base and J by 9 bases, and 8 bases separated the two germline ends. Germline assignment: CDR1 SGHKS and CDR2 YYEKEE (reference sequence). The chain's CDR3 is CASSLHRRQYF. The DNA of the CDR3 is TGTGCCAGCAGCTTGCACAGGAGGCAGTACTTC.

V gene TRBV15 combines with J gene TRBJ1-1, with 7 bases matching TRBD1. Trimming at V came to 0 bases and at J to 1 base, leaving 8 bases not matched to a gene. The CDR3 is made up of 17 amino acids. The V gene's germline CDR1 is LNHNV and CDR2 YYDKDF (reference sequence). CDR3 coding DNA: TGTGCCACCAGCAGAGATCGAGGGGGCGCTGGGAACACTGAAGCTTTCTTT. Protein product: CATSRDRGGAGNTEAFF.

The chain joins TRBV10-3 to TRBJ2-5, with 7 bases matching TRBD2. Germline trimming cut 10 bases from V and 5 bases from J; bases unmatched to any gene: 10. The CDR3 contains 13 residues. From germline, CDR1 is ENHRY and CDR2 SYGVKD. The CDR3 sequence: CATLGAGEETQYF. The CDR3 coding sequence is TGTGCCACCCTAGGGGCGGGGGAGGAGACCCAGTACTTC.

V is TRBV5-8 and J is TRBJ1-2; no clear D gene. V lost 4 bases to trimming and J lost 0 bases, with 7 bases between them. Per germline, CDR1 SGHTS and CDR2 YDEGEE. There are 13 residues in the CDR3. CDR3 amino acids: CASSLRANYGYTF. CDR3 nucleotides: TGTGCCAGCAGCCTCCGAGCTAACTATGGCTACACCTTC.

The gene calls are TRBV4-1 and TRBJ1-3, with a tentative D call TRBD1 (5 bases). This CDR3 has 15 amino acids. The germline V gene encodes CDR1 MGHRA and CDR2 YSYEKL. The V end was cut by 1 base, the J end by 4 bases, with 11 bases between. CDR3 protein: CASSQVGGAGNTIYF. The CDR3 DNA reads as TGCGCCAGCAGCCAAGTCGGGGGTGCGGGAAACACCATATATTTT.

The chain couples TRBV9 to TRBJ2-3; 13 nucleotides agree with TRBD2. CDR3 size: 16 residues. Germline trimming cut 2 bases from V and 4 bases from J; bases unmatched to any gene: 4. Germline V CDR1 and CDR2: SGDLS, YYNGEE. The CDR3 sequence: CASSVTGTSGADTQYF. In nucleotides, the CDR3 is TGTGCCAGCAGCGTCACCGGGACTAGCGGGGCAGATACGCAGTATTTT.

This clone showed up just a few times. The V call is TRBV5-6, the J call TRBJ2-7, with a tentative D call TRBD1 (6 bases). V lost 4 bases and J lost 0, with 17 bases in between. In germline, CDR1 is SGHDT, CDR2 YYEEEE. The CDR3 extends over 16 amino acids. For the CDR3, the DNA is TGTGCCAGCAGCCCGATAGGACAGACATCCTCCTACGAGCAGTACTTC. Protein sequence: CASSPIGQTSSYEQYF.

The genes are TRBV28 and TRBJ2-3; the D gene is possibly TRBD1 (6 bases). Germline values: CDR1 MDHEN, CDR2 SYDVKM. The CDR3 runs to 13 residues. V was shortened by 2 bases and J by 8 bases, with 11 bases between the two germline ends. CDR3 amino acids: CASSLVRGPTQYF. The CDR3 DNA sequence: TGTGCCAGCAGTTTAGTCAGGGGTCCTACGCAGTATTTT.

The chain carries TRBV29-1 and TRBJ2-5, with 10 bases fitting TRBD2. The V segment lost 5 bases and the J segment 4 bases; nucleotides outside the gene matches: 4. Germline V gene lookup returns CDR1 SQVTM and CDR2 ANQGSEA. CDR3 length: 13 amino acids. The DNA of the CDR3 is TGCAGCGTTTGGACTAGCGGCGGAGAGACCCAGTACTTC. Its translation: CSVWTSGGETQYF.

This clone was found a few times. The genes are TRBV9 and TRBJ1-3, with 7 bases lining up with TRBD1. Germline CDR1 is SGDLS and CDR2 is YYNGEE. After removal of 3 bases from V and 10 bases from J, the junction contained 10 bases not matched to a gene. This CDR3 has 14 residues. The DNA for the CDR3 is TGTGCCAGCAGCGAGAGCCAGGGGGAAACAACCATATATTTT. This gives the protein CASSESQGETTIYF.

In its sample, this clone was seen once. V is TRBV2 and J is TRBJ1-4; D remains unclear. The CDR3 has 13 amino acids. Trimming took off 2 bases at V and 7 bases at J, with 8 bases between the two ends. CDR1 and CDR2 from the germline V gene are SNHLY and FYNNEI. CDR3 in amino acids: CASSEIRSEKLFF. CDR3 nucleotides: TGTGCCAGCAGTGAAATAAGGAGTGAAAAACTGTTTTTT.

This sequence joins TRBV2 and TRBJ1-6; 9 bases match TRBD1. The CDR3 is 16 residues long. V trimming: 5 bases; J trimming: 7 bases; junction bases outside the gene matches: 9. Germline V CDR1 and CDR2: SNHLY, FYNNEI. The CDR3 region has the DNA TGTGCCAGCAGTAAGACAGGGGGATCGAAAAATTCACCCCTCCACTTT. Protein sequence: CASSKTGGSKNSPLHF.

In DNA, the CDR3 is TGCAGTGCTGTGATAGGAGACTCCCAGCATTTT. Protein: CSAVIGDSQHF. V gene TRBV20-1 combines with J gene TRBJ1-5; D remains unclear. Trimming took 5 bases from V and 11 from J, leaving 13 bases between them. This CDR3 spans 11 amino acids. Per germline, CDR1 DFQATT and CDR2 SNEGSKA (reference sequence).

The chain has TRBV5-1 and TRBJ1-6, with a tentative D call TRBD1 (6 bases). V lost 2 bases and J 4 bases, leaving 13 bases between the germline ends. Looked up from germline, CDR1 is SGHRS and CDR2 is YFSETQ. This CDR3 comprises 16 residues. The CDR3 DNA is TGCGCCAGCAGCTTTTTGGGGGCGCGGTATAATTCACCCCTCCACTTT. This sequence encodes CASSFLGARYNSPLHF.

This CDR3 is CASRSTGWGEAQHF. The CDR3 region has the DNA TGTGCCAGCAGGTCGACAGGGTGGGGTGAGGCCCAGCATTTT. The chain links TRBV6-1 to TRBJ1-5; 7 positions match TRBD1. The CDR3 runs 14 residues. Germline trimming cut 6 bases from V and 11 bases from J; bases unmatched to any gene: 13. In germline, CDR1 is MNHNS, CDR2 SASEGT.

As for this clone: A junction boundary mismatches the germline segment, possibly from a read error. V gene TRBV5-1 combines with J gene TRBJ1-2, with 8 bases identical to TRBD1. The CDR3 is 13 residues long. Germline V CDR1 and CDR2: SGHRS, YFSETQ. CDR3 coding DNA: TGCGCCAGCGGGACAGGTTTGAACTATGGCTACCCCTTC. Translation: CASGTGLNYGYPF.

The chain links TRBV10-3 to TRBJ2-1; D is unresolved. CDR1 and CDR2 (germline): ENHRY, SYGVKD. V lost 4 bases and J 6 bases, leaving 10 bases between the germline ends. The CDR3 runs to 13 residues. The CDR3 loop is CAISGLGANEQFF. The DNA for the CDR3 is TGTGCCATCAGTGGTCTAGGAGCCAATGAGCAGTTCTTC.

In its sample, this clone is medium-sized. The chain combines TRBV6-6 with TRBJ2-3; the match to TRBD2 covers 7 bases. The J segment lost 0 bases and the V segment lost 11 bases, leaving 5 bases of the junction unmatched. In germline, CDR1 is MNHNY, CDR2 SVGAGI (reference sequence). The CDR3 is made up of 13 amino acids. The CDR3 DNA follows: TGTGCCGGCCTAGCGGAAAGCACAGATACGCAGTATTTT. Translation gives CAGLAESTDTQYF.

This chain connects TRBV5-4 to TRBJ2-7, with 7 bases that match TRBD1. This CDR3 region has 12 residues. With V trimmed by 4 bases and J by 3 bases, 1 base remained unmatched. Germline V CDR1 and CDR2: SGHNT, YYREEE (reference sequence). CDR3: CASSRDSYEQYF. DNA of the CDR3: TGTGCCAGCAGCCGGGACAGCTACGAGCAGTACTTC.

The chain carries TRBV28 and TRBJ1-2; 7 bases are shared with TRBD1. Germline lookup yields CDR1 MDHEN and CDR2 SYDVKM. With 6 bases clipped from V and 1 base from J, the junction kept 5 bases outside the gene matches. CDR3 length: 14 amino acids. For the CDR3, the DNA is TGTGCCAGCAGCTTGACAGGGATTAACTATGGCTACACCTTC. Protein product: CASSLTGINYGYTF.

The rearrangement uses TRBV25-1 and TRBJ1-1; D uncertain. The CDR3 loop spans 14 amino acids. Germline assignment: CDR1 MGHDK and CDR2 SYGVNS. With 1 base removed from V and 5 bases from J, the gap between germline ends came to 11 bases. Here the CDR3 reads CASSESGRGTEAFF. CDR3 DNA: TGTGCCAGCAGTGAATCGGGGAGAGGGACTGAAGCTTTCTTT.

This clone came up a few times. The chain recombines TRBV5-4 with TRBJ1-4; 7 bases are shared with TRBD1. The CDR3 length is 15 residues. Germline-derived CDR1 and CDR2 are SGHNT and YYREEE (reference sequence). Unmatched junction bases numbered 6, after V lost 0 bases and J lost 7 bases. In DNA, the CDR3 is TGTGCCAGCAGCTTGGATAAGGGGGCAGGTGAAAAACTGTTTTTT. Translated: CASSLDKGAGEKLFF.

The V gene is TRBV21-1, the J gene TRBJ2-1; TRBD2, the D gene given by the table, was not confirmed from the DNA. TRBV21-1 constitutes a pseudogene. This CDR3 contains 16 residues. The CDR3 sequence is CASTDARGGGYNEQFF. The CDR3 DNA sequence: TGTGCCAGCACCGACGCCCGGGGAGGAGGTTACAATGAGCAGTTCTTC.